This T cell receptor beta chain stems from a study of blood T cell repertoires in COVID-19. The CDR3 is 13 residues long. Trimming pared 4 bases from V and 7 bases from J, leaving 10 bases between. The germline V gene encodes CDR1 KGHSY and CDR2 FQNENV. Assay used: immunoSEQ multiplex PCR; TCRdb lists only in-frame clones, some missing. The repertoire holds under 200,000 clones, with around 81% as singletons. This clone was picked up one time. Material: peripheral blood. The chain joins TRBV16 to TRBJ2-2; no firm D call. This receptor was obtained from a man in his 70s with active or convalescent COVID-19. The DNA for the CDR3 is TGTGCCAGCAGCCCCACGTCTATCGGGGAGCTGTTTTTT. Its protein product is CASSPTSIGELFF.